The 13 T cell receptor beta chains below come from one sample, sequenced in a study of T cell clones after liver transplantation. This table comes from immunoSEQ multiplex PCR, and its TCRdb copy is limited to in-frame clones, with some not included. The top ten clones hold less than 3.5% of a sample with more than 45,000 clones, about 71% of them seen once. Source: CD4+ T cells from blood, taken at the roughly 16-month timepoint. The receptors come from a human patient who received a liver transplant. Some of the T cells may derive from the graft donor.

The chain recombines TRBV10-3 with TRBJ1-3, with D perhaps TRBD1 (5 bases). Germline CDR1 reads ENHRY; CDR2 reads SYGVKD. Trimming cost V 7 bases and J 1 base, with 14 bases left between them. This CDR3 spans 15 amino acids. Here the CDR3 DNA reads TGTGCCATCAATTCTAGGGGCTTGTCTGGAAACACCATATATTTT. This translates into CAINSRGLSGNTIYF.

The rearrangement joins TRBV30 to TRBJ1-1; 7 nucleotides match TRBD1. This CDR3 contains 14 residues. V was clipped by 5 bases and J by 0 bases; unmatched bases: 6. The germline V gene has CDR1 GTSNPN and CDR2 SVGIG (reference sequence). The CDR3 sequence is CAWDGGQLNTEAFF. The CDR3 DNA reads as TGTGCCTGGGACGGGGGACAGCTGAACACTGAAGCTTTCTTT.

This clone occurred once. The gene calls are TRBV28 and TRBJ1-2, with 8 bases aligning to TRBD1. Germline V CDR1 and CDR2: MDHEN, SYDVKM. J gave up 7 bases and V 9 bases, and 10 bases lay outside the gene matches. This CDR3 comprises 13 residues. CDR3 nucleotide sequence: TGTGCCAGTCCCTCAGGGGGCGCGGGTGGCTACACCTTC. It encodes CASPSGGAGGYTF.

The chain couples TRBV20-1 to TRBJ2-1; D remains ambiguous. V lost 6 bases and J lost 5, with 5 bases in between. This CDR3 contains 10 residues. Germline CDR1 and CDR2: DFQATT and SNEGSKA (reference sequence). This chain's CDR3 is CSAQNNEQFF. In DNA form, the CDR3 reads TGCAGTGCCCAGAACAATGAGCAGTTCTTC.

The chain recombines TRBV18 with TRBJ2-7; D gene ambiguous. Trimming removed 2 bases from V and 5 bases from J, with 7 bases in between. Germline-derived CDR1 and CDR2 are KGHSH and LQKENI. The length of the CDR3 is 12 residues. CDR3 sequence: CASSPLGNEQYF. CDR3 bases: TGTGCCAGCTCACCATTGGGGAACGAGCAGTACTTC. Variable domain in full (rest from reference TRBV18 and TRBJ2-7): NAGVMQNPRHLVRRRGQEARLRCSPMKGHSHVYWYRQLPEEGLKFMVYLQKENIIDESGMPKERFSAEFPKEGPSILRIQQVVRGDSAAYFCASSPLGNEQYFGPGTRLTVT.

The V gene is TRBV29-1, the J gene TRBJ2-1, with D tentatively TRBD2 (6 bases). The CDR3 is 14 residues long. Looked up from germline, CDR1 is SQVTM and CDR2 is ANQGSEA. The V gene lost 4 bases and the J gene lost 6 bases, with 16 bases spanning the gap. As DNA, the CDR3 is TGCAGCGTTGCGACTGGGGGGATGACCAATGAGCAGTTCTTC. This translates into CSVATGGMTNEQFF.

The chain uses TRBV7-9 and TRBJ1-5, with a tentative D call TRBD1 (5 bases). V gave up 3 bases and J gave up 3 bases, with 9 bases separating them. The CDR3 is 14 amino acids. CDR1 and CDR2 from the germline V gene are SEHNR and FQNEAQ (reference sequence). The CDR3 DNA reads TGTGCCAGCAGCTTGGGGCAATCCAATCAGCCCCAGCATTTT. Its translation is CASSLGQSNQPQHF.

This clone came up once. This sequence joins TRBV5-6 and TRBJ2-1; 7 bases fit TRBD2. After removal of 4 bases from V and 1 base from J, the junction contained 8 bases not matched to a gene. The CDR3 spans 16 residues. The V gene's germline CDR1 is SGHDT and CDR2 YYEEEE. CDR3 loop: CASSPGGRGSYNEQFF. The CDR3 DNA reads TGTGCCAGCAGCCCCGGTGGGAGGGGTTCCTACAATGAGCAGTTCTTC.

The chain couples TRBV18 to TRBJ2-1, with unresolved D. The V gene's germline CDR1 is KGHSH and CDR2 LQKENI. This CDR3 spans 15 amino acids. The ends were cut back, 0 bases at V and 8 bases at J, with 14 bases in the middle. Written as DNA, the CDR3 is TGTGCCAGCTCACCACCGTGGGCTAGTGAGTATGAGCAGTTCTTC. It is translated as CASSPPWASEYEQFF.

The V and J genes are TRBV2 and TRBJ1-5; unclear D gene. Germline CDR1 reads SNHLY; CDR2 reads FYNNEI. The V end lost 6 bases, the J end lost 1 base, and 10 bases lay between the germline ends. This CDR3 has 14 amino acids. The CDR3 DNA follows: TGTGCCAGCAGGGGTGCCGCAAGCAATCAGCCCCAGCATTTT. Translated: CASRGAASNQPQHF.

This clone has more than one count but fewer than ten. As DNA, the CDR3 is TGTGCCAGCAGAAAAGGGACAGGGGAGACCCAGTACTTC. Translated: CASRKGTGETQYF. V usage is TRBV7-2 and J usage is TRBJ2-5; 9 nucleotides align to TRBD1. CDR3 length equals 13 residues. CDR1 is SGHTA, CDR2 FQGNSA, per germline. With V trimmed by 6 bases and J by 5 bases, 4 bases remained unmatched.

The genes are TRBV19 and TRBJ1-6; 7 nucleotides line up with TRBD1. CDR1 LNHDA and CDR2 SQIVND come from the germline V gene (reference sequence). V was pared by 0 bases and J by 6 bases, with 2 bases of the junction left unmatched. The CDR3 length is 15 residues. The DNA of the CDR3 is TGTGCCAGTAGTATAGATCGGGACAGTAATTCACCCCTCCACTTT. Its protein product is CASSIDRDSNSPLHF.

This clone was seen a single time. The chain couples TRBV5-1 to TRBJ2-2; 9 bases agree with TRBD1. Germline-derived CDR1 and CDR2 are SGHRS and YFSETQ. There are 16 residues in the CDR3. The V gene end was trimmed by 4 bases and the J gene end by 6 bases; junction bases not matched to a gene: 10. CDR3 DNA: TGCGCCAGCAGCACCGCCGGGACAGGGAGGGCCGGGGAGCTGTTTTTT. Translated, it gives CASSTAGTGRAGELFF.